This record looks at one T cell receptor beta chain sequence and its context. Produced via immunoSEQ multiplex PCR; TCRdb's table is partial and in-frame only. Found here are about 470,000 clones, roughly 77% of them singletons; the top ten hold roughly 13%. These data are taken from a study of shared clonotypes between healthy human individuals. The wider study: Sampling drew on donors who were a couple of women and a few men aged 18 to 49.

The CDR3 totals 12 residues. Germline values: CDR1 MRHNA, CDR2 SNTAGT. The sample comprised PBMCs. This receptor was taken from a woman between 40 and 55 years old in good health. Some clones in this sample may be carry-over from other donors' samples. The J gene is TRBJ2-5, the V gene TRBV6-4; no reliable D call. Judging by the DNA end, TRBJ2-7 fits better; the J call may be wrong. The CDR3 spells CASSDPIPEQYF. The CDR3 bases are TGTGCCAGCAGTGACCCCATCCCCGAGCAGTACTTC.